This entry concerns a single T cell receptor (beta chain). V lost 2 bases and J lost 3, with 15 bases in between. The CDR3 covers 16 residues. Looked up from germline, CDR1 is KGHDR and CDR2 is SFDVKD. Measured with immunoSEQ multiplex PCR; TCRdb has only the in-frame clones, and not every one. The table includes about 680,000 clones, 80% to 90% detected once. Treatment reported: roughly 20 received Ad26.COV2.S at low or high dose, single or two shots; several received placebo; per-sample allocation not given. Sampling occurred on day 63 after the first vaccine or placebo injection. This entry comes from a study of Ad26.COV2.S vaccination and SARS-CoV-2 variants.

This receptor was identified in a person aged 18-60 years who received the Ad26.COV2.S COVID-19 vaccine or a placebo. The specimen comprised peripheral blood, sampled in a trial of Ad26.COV2.S vaccine versus placebo. This rearrangement joins TRBV24-1 to TRBJ2-5; D may match TRBD1 or TRBD2 (6 bases each). The CDR3 DNA follows: TGTGCCACCAGTGATTCGGGGGCAGGCGCTAAAGAGACCCAGTACTTC. It codes for CATSDSGAGAKETQYF.